Given below is one TCR beta chain in context. This same CDR3 is encoded by further DNA sequences in the sample. This entry comes from a study of shared clonotypes between healthy human individuals. Study as a whole: The donor pool was made up of two women and three men aged 18 to 49.

Sequencing used immunoSEQ multiplex PCR; TCRdb keeps in-frame clones, though not all of them. Of about 490,000 clones in the sample, around three quarters were seen once. The V end lost 6 bases, the J end lost 2 bases, and 14 bases lay between the germline ends. Germline CDR1 and CDR2: MDHEN and SYDVKM. This CDR3 has 14 amino acids. Sample: PBMCs. The chain employs TRBV28 and TRBJ2-7; tentative D call: TRBD2 (6 bases). This sequence originates from a woman between 40 and 50 years old in good health. Some clones in this sample may be carry-over from other donors' samples. CDR3 residues: CASSATGGTYEQYF. As DNA, the CDR3 is TGTGCCAGCAGCGCAACAGGAGGGACCTACGAGCAGTACTTC.